This paragraph reports one T cell receptor beta chain. The data originate from a study of control samples from healthy donors and cancer patients. Produced via immunoSEQ multiplex PCR; TCRdb's table is partial and in-frame only. The sample holds about 92,000 clones, roughly 82% seen once. Material: blood. The clonotype comes from a woman aged 55-69 years in good health.

The CDR3 bases are TGTGCCAGCAGCTTGGGGTCTGGGGCGTACTACGAGCAGTACTTC. Encoded protein: CASSLGSGAYYEQYF. The chain is built from TRBV5-5 and TRBJ2-7, with D perhaps matching TRBD1 (5 bases). V gave up 0 bases and J gave up 3 bases, with 13 bases separating them. Germline lookup yields CDR1 SGHKS and CDR2 YYEKEE (reference sequence). The CDR3 extends over 15 amino acids.